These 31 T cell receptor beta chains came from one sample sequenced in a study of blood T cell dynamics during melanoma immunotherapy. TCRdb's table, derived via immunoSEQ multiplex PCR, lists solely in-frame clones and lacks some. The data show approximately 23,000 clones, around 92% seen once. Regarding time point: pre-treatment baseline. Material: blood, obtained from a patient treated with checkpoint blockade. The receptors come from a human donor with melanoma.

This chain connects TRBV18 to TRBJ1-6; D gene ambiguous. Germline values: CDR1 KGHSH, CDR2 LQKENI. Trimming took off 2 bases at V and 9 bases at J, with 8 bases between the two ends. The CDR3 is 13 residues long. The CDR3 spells CASSPGLSSPLHF. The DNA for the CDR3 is TGTGCCAGCTCACCAGGGTTAAGTTCACCCCTCCACTTT.

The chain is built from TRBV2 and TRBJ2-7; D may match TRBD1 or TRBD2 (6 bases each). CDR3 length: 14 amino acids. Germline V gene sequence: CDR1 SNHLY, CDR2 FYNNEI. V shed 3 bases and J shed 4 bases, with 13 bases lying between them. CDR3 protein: CASSDWQGRYEQYF. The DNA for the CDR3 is TGTGCCAGCAGTGATTGGCAGGGGAGGTACGAGCAGTACTTC. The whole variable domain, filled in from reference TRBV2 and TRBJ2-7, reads EPEVTQTPSHQVTQMGQEVILRCVPISNHLYFYWYRQILGQKVEFLVSFYNNEISEKSEIFDDQFSVERPDGSNFTLKIRSTKLEDSAMYFCASSDWQGRYEQYFGPGTRLTVT.

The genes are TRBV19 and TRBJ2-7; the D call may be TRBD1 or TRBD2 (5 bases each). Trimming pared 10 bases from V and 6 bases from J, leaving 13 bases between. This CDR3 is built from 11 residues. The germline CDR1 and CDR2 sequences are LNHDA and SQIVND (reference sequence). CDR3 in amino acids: CATRDGGEQYF. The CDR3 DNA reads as TGTGCCACCCGAGATGGGGGCGAGCAGTACTTC.

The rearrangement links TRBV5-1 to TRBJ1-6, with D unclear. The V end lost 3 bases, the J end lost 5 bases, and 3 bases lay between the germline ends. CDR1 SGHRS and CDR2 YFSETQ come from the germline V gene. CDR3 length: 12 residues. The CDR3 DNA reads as TGCGCCAGCAGCTCTAATAATTCACCCCTCCACTTT. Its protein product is CASSSNNSPLHF.

The CDR3 DNA is TGCGCCAGCAGCTTGGGCCTTTTTAACCCTGAAGCTTTCTTT. Translating gives CASSLGLFNPEAFF. The chain links TRBV5-1 to TRBJ1-1; D remains unclear. Germline V CDR1 and CDR2: SGHRS, YFSETQ. V lost 0 bases to trimming and J lost 6 bases, with 12 bases between them. The CDR3 is made up of 14 amino acids.

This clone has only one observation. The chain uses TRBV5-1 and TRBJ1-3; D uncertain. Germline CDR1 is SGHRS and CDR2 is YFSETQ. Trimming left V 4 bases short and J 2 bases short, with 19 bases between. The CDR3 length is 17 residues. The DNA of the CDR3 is TGCGCCAGCAGCCTCGGGGTATTACTGGAGGCTGGAAACACCATATATTTT. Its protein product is CASSLGVLLEAGNTIYF.

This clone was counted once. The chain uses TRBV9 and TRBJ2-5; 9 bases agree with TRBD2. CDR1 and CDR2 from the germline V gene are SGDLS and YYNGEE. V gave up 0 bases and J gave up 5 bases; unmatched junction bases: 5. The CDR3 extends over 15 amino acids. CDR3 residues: CASSVASGGLETQYF. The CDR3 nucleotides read TGTGCCAGCAGCGTAGCAAGCGGGGGGCTTGAGACCCAGTACTTC.

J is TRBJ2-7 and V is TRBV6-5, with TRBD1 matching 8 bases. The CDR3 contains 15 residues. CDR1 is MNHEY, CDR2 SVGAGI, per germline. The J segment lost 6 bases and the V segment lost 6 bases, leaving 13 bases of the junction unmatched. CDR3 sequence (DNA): TGTGCCAGCAGGAGCCGACGGACAGGGAACCCCGAGCAGTACTTC. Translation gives CASRSRRTGNPEQYF.

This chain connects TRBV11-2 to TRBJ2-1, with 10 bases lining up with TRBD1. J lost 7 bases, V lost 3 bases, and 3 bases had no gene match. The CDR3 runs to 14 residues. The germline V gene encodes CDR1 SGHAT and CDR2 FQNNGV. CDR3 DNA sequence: TGTGCCAGCAGCTTTTGGACAGGGGGTAATGAGCAGTTCTTC. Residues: CASSFWTGGNEQFF. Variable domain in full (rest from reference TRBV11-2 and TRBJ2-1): EAGVAQSPRYKIIEKRQSVAFWCNPISGHATLYWYQQILGQGPKLLIQFQNNGVVDDSQLPKDRFSAERLKGVDSTLKIQPAKLEDSAVYLCASSFWTGGNEQFFGPGTRLTVL.

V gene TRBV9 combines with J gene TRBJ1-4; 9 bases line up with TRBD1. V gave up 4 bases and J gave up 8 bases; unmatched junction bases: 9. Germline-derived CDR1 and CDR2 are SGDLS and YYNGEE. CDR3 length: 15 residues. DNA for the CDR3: TGTGCCAGCAGCTCGAGGACAGGGGAGGGCGAAAAACTGTTTTTT. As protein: CASSSRTGEGEKLFF.

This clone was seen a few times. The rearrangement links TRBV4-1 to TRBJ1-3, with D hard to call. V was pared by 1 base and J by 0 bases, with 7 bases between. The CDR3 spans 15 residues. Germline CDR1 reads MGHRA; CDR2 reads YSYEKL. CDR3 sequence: CASSQVGPSGNTIYF. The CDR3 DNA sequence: TGCGCCAGCAGCCAAGTTGGTCCCTCTGGAAACACCATATATTTT.

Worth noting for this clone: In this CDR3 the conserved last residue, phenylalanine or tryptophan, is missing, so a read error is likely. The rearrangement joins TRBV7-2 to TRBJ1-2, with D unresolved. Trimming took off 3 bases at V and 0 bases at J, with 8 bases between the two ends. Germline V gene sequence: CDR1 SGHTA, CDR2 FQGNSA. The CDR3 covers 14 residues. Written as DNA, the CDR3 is TGTGCCAGCAGCTTCAGGAAAACTAACTATGGCTACACCGTC. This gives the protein CASSFRKTNYGYTV.

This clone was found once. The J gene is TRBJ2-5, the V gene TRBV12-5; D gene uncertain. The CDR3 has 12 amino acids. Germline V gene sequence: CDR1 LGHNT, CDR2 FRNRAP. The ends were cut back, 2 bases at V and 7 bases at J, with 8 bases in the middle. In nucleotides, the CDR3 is TGTGCTAGTGGTTTGAACGTAGGGACCCAGTACTTC. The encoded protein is CASGLNVGTQYF.

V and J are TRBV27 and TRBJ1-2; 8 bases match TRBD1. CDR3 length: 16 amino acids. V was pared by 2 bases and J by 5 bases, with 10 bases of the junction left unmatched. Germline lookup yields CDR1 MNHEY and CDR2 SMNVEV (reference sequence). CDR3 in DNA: TGTGCCAGCAGTTTAGTTGGGCAGGGGGCTGGGTATGGCTACACCTTC. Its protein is CASSLVGQGAGYGYTF.

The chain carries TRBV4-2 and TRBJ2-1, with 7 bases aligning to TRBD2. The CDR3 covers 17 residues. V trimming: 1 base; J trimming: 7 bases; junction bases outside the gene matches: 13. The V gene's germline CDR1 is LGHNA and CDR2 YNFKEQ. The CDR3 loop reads CASSQVSRGTRGNEQFF. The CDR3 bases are TGTGCCAGCAGCCAAGTATCGCGGGGGACCCGGGGGAATGAGCAGTTCTTC.

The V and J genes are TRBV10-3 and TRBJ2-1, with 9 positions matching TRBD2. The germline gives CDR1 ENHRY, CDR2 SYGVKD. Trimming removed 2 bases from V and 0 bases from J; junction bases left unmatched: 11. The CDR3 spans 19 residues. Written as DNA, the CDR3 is TGTGCCATCAGTGAGGGTTTTAGACTAGCGGAGAGCTCCTACAATGAGCAGTTCTTC. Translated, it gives CAISEGFRLAESSYNEQFF.

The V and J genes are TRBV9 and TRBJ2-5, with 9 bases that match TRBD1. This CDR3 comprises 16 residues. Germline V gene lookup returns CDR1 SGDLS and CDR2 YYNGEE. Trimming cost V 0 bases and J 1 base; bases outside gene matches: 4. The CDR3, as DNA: TGTGCCAGCAGCGTAGACATACAGGGGGCCCAAGAGACCCAGTACTTC. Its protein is CASSVDIQGAQETQYF.

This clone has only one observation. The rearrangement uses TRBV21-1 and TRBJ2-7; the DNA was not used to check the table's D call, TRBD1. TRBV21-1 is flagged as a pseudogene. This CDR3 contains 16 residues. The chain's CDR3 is CAVPGTGGRVTYEQYF. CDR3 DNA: TGTGCCGTACCAGGGACAGGGGGAAGAGTCACCTACGAGCAGTACTTC.

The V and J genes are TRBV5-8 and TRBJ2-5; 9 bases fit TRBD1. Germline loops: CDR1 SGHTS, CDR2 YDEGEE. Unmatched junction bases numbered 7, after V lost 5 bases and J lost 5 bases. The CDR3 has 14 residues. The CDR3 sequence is CASSYGTGTETQYF. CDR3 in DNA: TGTGCCAGCAGTTACGGGACAGGGACGGAGACCCAGTACTTC.

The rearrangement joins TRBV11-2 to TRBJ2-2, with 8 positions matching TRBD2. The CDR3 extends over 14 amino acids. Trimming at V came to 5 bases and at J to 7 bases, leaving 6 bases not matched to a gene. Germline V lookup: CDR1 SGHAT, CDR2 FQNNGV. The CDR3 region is CASSIRGGHGELFF. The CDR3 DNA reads TGTGCCAGCAGCATACGGGGGGGCCACGGGGAGCTGTTTTTT.

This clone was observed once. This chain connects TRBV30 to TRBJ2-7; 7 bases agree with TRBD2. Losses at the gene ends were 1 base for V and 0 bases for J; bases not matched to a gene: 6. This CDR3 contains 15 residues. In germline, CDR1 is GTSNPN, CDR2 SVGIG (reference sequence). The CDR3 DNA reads TGTGCCTGGAGTGAGGGGCTAGCGGCCTCCTACGAGCAGTACTTC. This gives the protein CAWSEGLAASYEQYF.

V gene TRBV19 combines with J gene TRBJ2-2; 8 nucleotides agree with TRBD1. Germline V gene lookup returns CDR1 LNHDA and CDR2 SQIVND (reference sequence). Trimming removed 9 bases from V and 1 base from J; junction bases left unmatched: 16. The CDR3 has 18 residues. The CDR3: CASNPIHRGSLNTGELFF. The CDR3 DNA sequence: TGTGCCAGCAATCCAATCCACAGGGGGTCATTGAACACCGGGGAGCTGTTTTTT.

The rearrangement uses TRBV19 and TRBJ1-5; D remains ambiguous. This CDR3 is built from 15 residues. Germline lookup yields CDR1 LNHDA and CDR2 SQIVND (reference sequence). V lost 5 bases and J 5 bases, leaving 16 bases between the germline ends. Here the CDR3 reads CASSLWTDLDQPQHF. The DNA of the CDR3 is TGTGCCAGTAGTCTTTGGACGGACTTGGATCAGCCCCAGCATTTT. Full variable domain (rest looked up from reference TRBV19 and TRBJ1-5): DGGITQSPKYLFRKEGQNVTLSCEQNLNHDAMYWYRQDPGQGLRLIYYSQIVNDFQKGDIAEGYSVSREKKESFPLTVTSAQKNPTAFYLCASSLWTDLDQPQHFGDGTRLSIL.

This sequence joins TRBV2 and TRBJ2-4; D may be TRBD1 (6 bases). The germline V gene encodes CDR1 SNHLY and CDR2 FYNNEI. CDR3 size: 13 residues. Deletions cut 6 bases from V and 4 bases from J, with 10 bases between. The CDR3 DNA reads TGTGCCAGCAGGGCGGACAGAAAAAACATTCAGTACTTC. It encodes CASRADRKNIQYF. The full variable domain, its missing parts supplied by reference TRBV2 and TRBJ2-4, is EPEVTQTPSHQVTQMGQEVILRCVPISNHLYFYWYRQILGQKVEFLVSFYNNEISEKSEIFDDQFSVERPDGSNFTLKIRSTKLEDSAMYFCASRADRKNIQYFGAGTRLSVL.

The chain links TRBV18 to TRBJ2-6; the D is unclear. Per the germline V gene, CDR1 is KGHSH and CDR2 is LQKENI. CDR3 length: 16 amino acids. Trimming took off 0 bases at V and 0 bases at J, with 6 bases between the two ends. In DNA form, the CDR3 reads TGTGCCAGCTCACCACCCCACAGCTCTGGGGCCAACGTCCTGACTTTC. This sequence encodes CASSPPHSSGANVLTF.

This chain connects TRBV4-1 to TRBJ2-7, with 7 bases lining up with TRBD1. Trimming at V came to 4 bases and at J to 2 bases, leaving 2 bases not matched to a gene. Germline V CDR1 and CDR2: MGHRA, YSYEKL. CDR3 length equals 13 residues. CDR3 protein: CASSPDRTYEQYF. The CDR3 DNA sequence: TGCGCCAGCAGCCCGGACAGGACCTACGAGCAGTACTTC.

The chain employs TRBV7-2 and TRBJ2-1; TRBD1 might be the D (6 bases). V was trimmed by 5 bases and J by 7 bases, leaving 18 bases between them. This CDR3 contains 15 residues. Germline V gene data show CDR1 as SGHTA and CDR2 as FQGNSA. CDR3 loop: CASSRWGPFGNEQFF. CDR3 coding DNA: TGTGCCAGCAGCCGTTGGGGGCCCTTCGGGAATGAGCAGTTCTTC.

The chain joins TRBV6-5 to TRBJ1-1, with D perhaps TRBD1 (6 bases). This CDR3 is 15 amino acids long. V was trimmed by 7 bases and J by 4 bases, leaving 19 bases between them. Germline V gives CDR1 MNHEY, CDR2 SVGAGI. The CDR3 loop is CASTPMTGGSTEAFF. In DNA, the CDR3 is TGTGCCAGCACCCCAATGACAGGAGGCAGCACTGAAGCTTTCTTT.

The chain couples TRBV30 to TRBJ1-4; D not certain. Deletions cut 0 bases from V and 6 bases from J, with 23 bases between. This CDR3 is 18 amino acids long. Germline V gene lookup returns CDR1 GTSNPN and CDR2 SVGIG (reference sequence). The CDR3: CAWSVSAVGWVIHEKLFF. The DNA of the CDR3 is TGTGCCTGGAGTGTGTCCGCAGTTGGCTGGGTAATACATGAAAAACTGTTTTTT.

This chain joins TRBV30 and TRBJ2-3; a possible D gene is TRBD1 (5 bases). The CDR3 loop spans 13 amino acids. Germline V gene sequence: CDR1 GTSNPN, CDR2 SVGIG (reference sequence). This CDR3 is CASAAGWADTQYF. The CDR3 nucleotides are TGTGCGTCCGCGGCAGGGTGGGCAGATACGCAGTATTTT.

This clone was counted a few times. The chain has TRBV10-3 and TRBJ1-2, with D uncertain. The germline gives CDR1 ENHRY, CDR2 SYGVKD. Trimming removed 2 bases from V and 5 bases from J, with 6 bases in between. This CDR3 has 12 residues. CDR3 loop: CAISEVAYGYTF. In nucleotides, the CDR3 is TGTGCCATCAGTGAGGTAGCTTATGGCTACACCTTC.